The 25 T cell receptor beta chains below all came from one sample that was sequenced in a study of OX40 agonist ivuxolimab in advanced cancers. The method was immunoSEQ multiplex PCR; TCRdb's version includes in-frame clones alone and lacks a portion of them. The table has around 130,000 clones, roughly 93% seen once; the top ten hold more than 0.15%. Here the sequenced sample was CD4+ or CD8+ T cells sorted from blood, taken in a trial of the OX40 agonist ivuxolimab. The receptors shown here come from an adult with an advanced solid tumor such as melanoma, head and neck, liver or kidney cancer.

The V call is TRBV19, the J call TRBJ1-4; D possibly corresponds to TRBD1 (5 bases). This CDR3 is built from 13 residues. Germline V gene lookup returns CDR1 LNHDA and CDR2 SQIVND (reference sequence). V was clipped by 8 bases and J by 7 bases, with 14 bases between them. The CDR3 sequence is CASGGRTGEKLFF. CDR3 sequence (DNA): TGTGCCAGTGGGGGTAGGACCGGTGAAAAACTGTTTTTT.

The chain uses TRBV5-8 and TRBJ1-2; no definite D call. CDR1 and CDR2 (germline): SGHTS, YDEGEE. The CDR3 length is 15 residues. Deletions cut 2 bases from V and 4 bases from J, with 15 bases between. The DNA for the CDR3 is TGTGCCAGCAGCTTAAGGAACCCCGCCGGCTATGGCTACACCTTC. Residues: CASSLRNPAGYGYTF.

As DNA, the CDR3 is TGCGCCAGCAGCTTGATGGGGTCCACTGAAGCTTTCTTT. It yields the protein CASSLMGSTEAFF. V is TRBV5-1 and J is TRBJ1-1, with unresolved D. The V gene lost 1 base and the J gene lost 4 bases, with 8 bases spanning the gap. The germline gives CDR1 SGHRS, CDR2 YFSETQ. The CDR3 extends over 13 amino acids.

This chain connects TRBV7-8 to TRBJ1-1; D is uncertain. With 0 bases removed from V and 1 base from J, the gap between germline ends came to 9 bases. Germline-derived CDR1 and CDR2 are SGHVS and FQNEAQ. The CDR3 is made up of 15 amino acids. Here the CDR3 reads CASSLAFTGNTEAFF. The CDR3 DNA reads TGTGCCAGCAGCTTAGCGTTTACGGGGAACACTGAAGCTTTCTTT.

The chain couples TRBV5-1 to TRBJ2-3, with D perhaps matching TRBD1 (5 bases). In germline, CDR1 is SGHRS, CDR2 YFSETQ. The CDR3 sequence is 16 residues long. The germline V and J ends were trimmed by 2 bases and 0 bases, with 13 bases remaining between them. In DNA form, the CDR3 reads TGCGCCAGCAGCTTACCGCGACAGACAAGCACAGATACGCAGTATTTT. This gives the protein CASSLPRQTSTDTQYF.

The chain uses TRBV19 and TRBJ2-5; possible D gene TRBD1, 6 bases. Germline CDR1 and CDR2: LNHDA and SQIVND (reference sequence). Between the trimmed V and J ends, which lost 4 bases and 1 base, there was a span of 7 bases. The CDR3 spans 13 residues. The CDR3 loop reads CASSTGAQETQYF. DNA of the CDR3: TGTGCCAGTAGTACAGGGGCCCAAGAGACCCAGTACTTC.

The chain couples TRBV7-6 to TRBJ1-4, with no clear D. The CDR3 totals 15 residues. Per germline, CDR1 SGHVS and CDR2 FNYEAQ. V was shortened by 1 base and J by 4 bases, with 10 bases between the two germline ends. The CDR3 DNA reads TGTGCCAGCAGCTTAGTGGCCAGAGATAATGAAAAACTGTTTTTT. As protein: CASSLVARDNEKLFF.

This clone was seen a single time. The chain employs TRBV5-4 and TRBJ1-4; D is unresolved. The V end lost 0 bases, the J end lost 1 base, and 10 bases lay between the germline ends. The CDR3 runs 16 residues. CDR1 is SGHNT and CDR2 is YYREEE in the germline V gene (reference sequence). This chain's CDR3 is CASSLAGAGTNEKLFF. CDR3 DNA: TGTGCCAGCAGCTTGGCTGGTGCTGGAACTAATGAAAAACTGTTTTTT.

The chain is built from TRBV6-5 and TRBJ2-3, with D possibly called TRBD1 or TRBD2 (5 bases each). This CDR3 is 15 amino acids long. V was shortened by 6 bases and J by 2 bases, with 15 bases between the two germline ends. Germline CDR1 reads MNHEY; CDR2 reads SVGAGI. The CDR3, as DNA: TGTGCCAGCAGATCGGGACCCCCCGACACAGATACGCAGTATTTT. This translates into CASRSGPPDTDTQYF.

The V call is TRBV18, the J call TRBJ2-7, with TRBD2 matching 7 bases. The CDR3 length is 15 residues. Trimming at V came to 2 bases and at J to 7 bases, leaving 11 bases not matched to a gene. Germline V gene lookup returns CDR1 KGHSH and CDR2 LQKENI. CDR3 coding DNA: TGTGCCAGCTCACCAGGAGCGGGGCGGTTCGGGGAGCAGTACTTC. It is translated as CASSPGAGRFGEQYF.

V and J are TRBV6-5 and TRBJ1-5; D call uncertain. CDR3 size: 10 residues. V gave up 5 bases and J gave up 6 bases, with 2 bases separating them. In germline, CDR1 is MNHEY, CDR2 SVGAGI. CDR3 sequence reads: CASSAQPQHF. As DNA, the CDR3 is TGTGCCAGCAGTGCTCAGCCCCAGCATTTT.

The V and J genes are TRBV28 and TRBJ1-5; D ambiguous. The V end was cut by 6 bases, the J end by 1 base, with 13 bases between. Germline-derived CDR1 and CDR2 are MDHEN and SYDVKM. The CDR3 runs 15 residues. The CDR3, as DNA: TGTGCCAGCAGCCAACCCGGTTTGAGCAATCAGCCCCAGCATTTT. Protein sequence: CASSQPGLSNQPQHF.

The J gene is TRBJ1-1, the V gene TRBV6-5; D is undetermined. The CDR3 loop spans 15 amino acids. In germline, CDR1 is MNHEY, CDR2 SVGAGI. The V and J ends lost 6 bases and 0 bases respectively, with 14 bases between them. The CDR3 sequence: CASSPDRSMNTEAFF. CDR3 nucleotide sequence: TGTGCCAGCAGCCCGGACCGCTCGATGAACACTGAAGCTTTCTTT.

This chain uses TRBV5-6 with TRBJ1-2; D might be TRBD1 (5 bases). This CDR3 spans 14 amino acids. V lost 4 bases and J lost 4, with 14 bases in between. CDR1 and CDR2 from the germline V gene are SGHDT and YYEEEE. The CDR3 DNA sequence: TGTGCCAGCAGCCTCAGGAGAGGGACCTATGGCTACACCTTC. This sequence encodes CASSLRRGTYGYTF.

This chain links TRBV12-5 with TRBJ2-3; 7 positions match TRBD1. J was trimmed by 1 base and V by 7 bases; bases with no gene match: 8. The CDR3 runs to 15 residues. Germline V gene data show CDR1 as LGHNT and CDR2 as FRNRAP. The CDR3: CASAVNRGGTDTQYF. The CDR3 bases are TGTGCTAGTGCCGTAAACAGGGGAGGCACAGATACGCAGTATTTT.

V gene TRBV29-1 combines with J gene TRBJ2-5, with D possibly called TRBD1 or TRBD2 (6 bases each). The CDR3 spans 14 residues. Germline CDR1 reads SQVTM; CDR2 reads ANQGSEA. V lost 3 bases to trimming and J lost 2 bases, with 13 bases between them. The CDR3 is CSVEGGAGQETQYF. The CDR3 DNA sequence: TGCAGCGTTGAGGGGGGCGCTGGGCAAGAGACCCAGTACTTC.

This sequence joins TRBV2 and TRBJ2-5; 14 bases match TRBD2. Germline-derived CDR1 and CDR2 are SNHLY and FYNNEI. The CDR3 consists of 18 residues. V shed 8 bases, J shed 1 base, and the junction held 12 bases outside the gene matches. DNA of the CDR3: TGTGCCAGCCTTGGACTAGCGGGGGGCCTAATCACCCAAGAGACCCAGTACTTC. Its translation is CASLGLAGGLITQETQYF.

The rearrangement uses TRBV28 and TRBJ2-2; no clear D gene. The CDR3 runs 18 residues. V was cut by 3 bases and J by 4 bases, with 21 bases left in between. Germline CDR1 and CDR2: MDHEN and SYDVKM. The CDR3 nucleotides read TGTGCCAGCAGTTTTGGCCTTCGACGCCTCTTCTCCACCGGGGAGCTGTTTTTT. Translated: CASSFGLRRLFSTGELFF. The variable domain in full, with the rest retrieved from reference TRBV28 and TRBJ2-2, is DVKVTQSSRYLVKRTGEKVFLECVQDMDHENMFWYRQDPGLGLRLIYFSYDVKMKEKGDIPEGYSVSREKKERFSLILESASTNQTSMYLCASSFGLRRLFSTGELFFGEGSRLTVL.

The chain recombines TRBV7-9 with TRBJ2-1; 11 bases line up with TRBD2. V lost 5 bases and J lost 5; bases outside the gene matches: 8. The CDR3 runs 16 residues. Germline CDR1 reads SEHNR; CDR2 reads FQNEAQ (reference sequence). The CDR3: CASSVRTSGSHNEQFF. In DNA, the CDR3 is TGTGCCAGCAGCGTCCGGACTAGCGGGTCCCACAATGAGCAGTTCTTC.

This clone is a singleton in its sample. V usage is TRBV7-3 and J usage is TRBJ2-5; 7 bases line up with TRBD2. The V and J ends lost 3 bases and 2 bases, in that order; junction bases with no gene match: 3. This CDR3 is 14 amino acids long. CDR1 is SGHTA and CDR2 is FQGTGA in the germline V gene. This CDR3 is CASSFGGTQETQYF. CDR3 nucleotide sequence: TGTGCCAGCAGCTTCGGGGGGACTCAAGAGACCCAGTACTTC.

The V and J genes are TRBV18 and TRBJ1-1; D possibly corresponds to TRBD1 (5 bases). Trimming took 5 bases from V and 11 from J, leaving 21 bases between them. Germline V gives CDR1 KGHSH, CDR2 LQKENI. The CDR3 sequence is 14 residues long. CDR3 DNA: TGTGCCAGCTCATCGTCCCGGGACGGGCCGGGCGCTTTCTTT. Translating gives CASSSSRDGPGAFF. Full variable domain (rest looked up from reference TRBV18 and TRBJ1-1): NAGVMQNPRHLVRRRGQEARLRCSPMKGHSHVYWYRQLPEEGLKFMVYLQKENIIDESGMPKERFSAEFPKEGPSILRIQQVVRGDSAAYFCASSSSRDGPGAFFGQGTRLTVV.

This chain connects TRBV27 to TRBJ2-2; 10 bases are a match to TRBD2. This CDR3 region has 15 residues. The germline V gene has CDR1 MNHEY and CDR2 SMNVEV (reference sequence). Trimming at V came to 3 bases and at J to 6 bases, leaving 4 bases not matched to a gene. In DNA, the CDR3 is TGTGCCAGCAGTTTCCGGACTAGCGGAGCCGGGGAGCTGTTTTTT. Translation gives CASSFRTSGAGELFF.

This clone appeared a single time. This sequence joins TRBV7-9 and TRBJ1-4; 9 nucleotides line up with TRBD1. J was trimmed by 8 bases and V by 4 bases; bases with no gene match: 11. Per germline, CDR1 SEHNR and CDR2 FQNEAQ (reference sequence). The CDR3 is 16 amino acids. CDR3 sequence (DNA): TGTGCCAGCAGCTCCCTAACACAGGGGGCGCGGGAAAAACTGTTTTTT. This codes for CASSSLTQGAREKLFF.

This chain uses TRBV6-1 with TRBJ1-1, with D possibly being TRBD1 (6 bases). There are 13 residues in the CDR3. CDR1 is MNHNS and CDR2 is SASEGT in the germline V gene. V gave up 1 base and J gave up 12 bases, with 15 bases separating them. The CDR3 loop is CASSEERGGSTFF. The DNA of the CDR3 is TGTGCCAGCAGTGAAGAAAGGGGGGGTTCTACTTTCTTT.

V gene TRBV5-1 combines with J gene TRBJ2-7; D gene uncertain. The CDR3 totals 14 residues. In germline, CDR1 is SGHRS, CDR2 YFSETQ. V lost 0 bases, J lost 2 bases, and 9 bases lay in between. In DNA, the CDR3 is TGCGCCAGCAGCTTGGGACTCGCACCCTACGAGCAGTACTTC. Its protein product is CASSLGLAPYEQYF.